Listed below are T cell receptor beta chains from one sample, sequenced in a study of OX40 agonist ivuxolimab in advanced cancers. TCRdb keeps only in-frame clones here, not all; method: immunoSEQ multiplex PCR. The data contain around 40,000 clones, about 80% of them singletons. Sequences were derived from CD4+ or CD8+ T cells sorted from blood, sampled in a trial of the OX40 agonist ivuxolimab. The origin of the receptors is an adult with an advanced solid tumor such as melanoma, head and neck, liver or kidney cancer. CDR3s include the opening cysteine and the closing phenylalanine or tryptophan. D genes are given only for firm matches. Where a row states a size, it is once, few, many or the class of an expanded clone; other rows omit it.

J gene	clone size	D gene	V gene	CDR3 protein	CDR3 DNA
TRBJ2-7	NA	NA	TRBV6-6	CASRTPDATYEQYF	TGTGCCAGCAGAACCCCGGACGCCACCTACGAGCAGTACTTC
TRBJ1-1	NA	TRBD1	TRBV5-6	CASSPLDRVNTEAFF	TGTGCCAGCAGCCCACTGGACAGGGTTAACACTGAAGCTTTCTTT
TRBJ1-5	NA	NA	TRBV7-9	CASSSSNGGQPQHF	TGTGCCAGCAGCTCCTCGAATGGGGGACAGCCCCAGCATTTT
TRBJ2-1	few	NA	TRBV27	CASRPSGRSAYYNEQFF	TGTGCCAGCAGGCCATCGGGCCGTAGCGCCTATTACAATGAGCAGTTCTTC
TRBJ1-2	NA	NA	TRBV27	CASSFAAYYGYTF	TGTGCCAGCAGTTTTGCAGCGTACTATGGCTACACCTTC
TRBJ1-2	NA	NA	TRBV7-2	CASSSSVGRDYGYTF	TGTGCCAGCAGCTCGTCCGTCGGGAGGGACTATGGCTACACCTTC
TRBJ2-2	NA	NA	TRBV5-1	CASSSRAGRQIGSGELFF	TGCGCCAGCAGCTCACGTGCGGGGAGACAGATAGGTTCCGGGGAGCTGTTTTTT
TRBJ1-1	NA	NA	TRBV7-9	CARNEPGQNTEAFF	TGTGCCAGAAACGAACCGGGACAGAACACTGAAGCTTTCTTT
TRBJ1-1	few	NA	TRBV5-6	CASSLGRNTEAFF	TGTGCCAGCAGCTTGGGCAGGAACACTGAAGCTTTCTTT
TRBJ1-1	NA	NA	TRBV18	CASSPRGVMTEAFF	TGTGCCAGCTCCCCAAGGGGAGTGATGACTGAAGCTTTCTTT
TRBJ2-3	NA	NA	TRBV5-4	CAIQRGDRGWLSGDTQYF	TGTGCCATCCAGCGAGGTGATAGGGGATGGTTAAGTGGAGATACGCAGTATTTT
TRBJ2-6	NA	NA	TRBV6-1	CASSDNVLTF	TGTGCCAGCAGTGACAACGTCCTGACTTTC
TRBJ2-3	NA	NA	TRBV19	CASSMSDTQYF	TGTGCCAGTAGTATGTCAGATACGCAGTATTTT
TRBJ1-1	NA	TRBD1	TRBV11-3	CASSPGTGAPEAFF	TGTGCCAGCAGCCCCGGGACAGGGGCCCCCGAGGCTTTCTTT
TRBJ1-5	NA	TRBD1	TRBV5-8	CASSLGTGVDSNQPQHF	TGTGCCAGCAGCTTGGGGACAGGGGTCGATAGCAATCAGCCCCAGCATTTT
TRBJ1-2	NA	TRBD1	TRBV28	CASSLGDRVVHGYTF	TGTGCCAGCAGTTTAGGGGACAGGGTTGTCCATGGCTACACCTTC
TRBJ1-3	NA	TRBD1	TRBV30	CAWSPWDSSGNTIYF	TGTGCCTGGAGTCCTTGGGACAGCTCTGGAAACACCATATATTTT
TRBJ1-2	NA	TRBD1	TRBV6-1	CASSAFTGGAMIDGYTF	TGTGCCAGCAGTGCTTTCACAGGGGGCGCGATGATCGATGGCTACACCTTC
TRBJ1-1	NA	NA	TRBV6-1	CASSEIANTEAFF	TGTGCCAGCAGTGAAATTGCCAACACTGAAGCTTTCTTT
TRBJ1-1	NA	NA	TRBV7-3	CASSSRGPGDNDEAFF	TGTGCCAGCAGCTCGAGAGGGCCGGGGGATAACGATGAAGCTTTCTTT
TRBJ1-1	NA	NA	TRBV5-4	CASSPPQGFSNTEAFF	TGTGCCAGCAGCCCACCCCAGGGGTTTTCGAACACTGAAGCTTTCTTT
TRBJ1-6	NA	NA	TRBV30	CARGSRATRNSPLHF	TGTGCCCGGGGTAGCAGGGCGACTCGGAATTCACCCCTCCACTTT
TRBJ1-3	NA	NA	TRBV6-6	CASRQTGWGNTIYF	TGTGCCAGCAGACAAACAGGGTGGGGAAACACCATATATTTT
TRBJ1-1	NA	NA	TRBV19	CASSMQGITEAFF	TGTGCCAGTAGTATGCAGGGAATCACTGAAGCTTTCTTT
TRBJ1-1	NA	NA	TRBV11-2	CASSYSQNTEAFF	TGTGCCAGCAGCTACAGCCAGAACACTGAAGCTTTCTTT
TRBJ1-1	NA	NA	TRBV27	CASSLSVLTEAFF	TGTGCCAGCAGTTTATCTGTCCTGACTGAAGCTTTCTTT
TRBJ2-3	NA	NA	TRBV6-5	CASSYSKRADTQYF	TGTGCCAGCAGTTACTCGAAACGTGCAGATACGCAGTATTTT